The 32 T cell receptor beta chains below were found in one sample sequenced in a study of blood T cells in healthy people across ages. Primers used in a second PCR of roughly 7 to 12 cycles were a sample-barcoded 5' primer and a J-beta primer mix. TCRdb redid the calling of the 5' RACE reads with MiXCR, one entry per CDR3 protein. The table lists some 670,000 distinct CDR3 sequences, about 50% of them singletons. Sequences were obtained from blood. These receptors were taken from a woman older than 75 in good health.

This clonotype occurred a few times. The chain has TRBV11-2 and TRBJ2-1; D gene uncertain. Germline V gene lookup returns CDR1 SGHAT and CDR2 FQNNGV. CDR3 length: 16 amino acids. V was shortened by 7 bases and J by 4 bases, with 20 bases between the two germline ends. CDR3 in DNA: TGTGCCAGCAACCCCTCGGGTCCCGCCCTGTACAATGAGCAGTTCTTC. Protein product: CASNPSGPALYNEQFF.

Worth noting for this clonotype: One end of the junction varies from germline; a read error may be responsible. The chain joins TRBV12-3 or TRBV12-4 to TRBJ1-5, with D unresolved. The CDR3 extends over 14 amino acids. The DNA of the CDR3 is TGTGCCGGCAGTTTGGGTGTCAGGAGTCAGCCCCAGCATTTT. The encoded protein is CAGSLGVRSQPQHF.

The V gene is TRBV10-3, the J gene TRBJ1-2, with TRBD1 matching over 9 bases. CDR1 and CDR2 from the germline V gene are ENHRY and SYGVKD. The ends lost 6 bases at V and 1 base at J; junction bases unmatched: 3. There are 14 residues in the CDR3. CDR3 region: CAIRGQGSNYGYTF. In DNA, the CDR3 is TGTGCCATCAGGGGACAGGGTAGTAACTATGGCTACACCTTC.

This clonotype was seen repeatedly, ten times or more. This sequence joins TRBV7-3 and TRBJ2-3; 13 bases agree with TRBD2. The germline V gene encodes CDR1 SGHTA and CDR2 FQGTGA. V was clipped by 5 bases and J by 1 base; unmatched bases: 3. The CDR3 runs 16 residues. The DNA of the CDR3 is TGTGCCAGCAGCCCCGGACTAGCGGGGGGCACAGATACGCAGTATTTT. Translated, it gives CASSPGLAGGTDTQYF.

This clonotype was counted at least ten times. J is TRBJ2-1 and V is TRBV25-1, with 9 bases matching TRBD1. This CDR3 region has 15 residues. V was pared by 2 bases and J by 8 bases, with 7 bases of the junction left unmatched. Germline CDR1 reads MGHDK; CDR2 reads SYGVNS. In nucleotides, the CDR3 is TGTGCCAGCAGTGAACTGGGACAGGGTAGTGATGAGCAGTTCTTC. Translated, it gives CASSELGQGSDEQFF.

This clonotype was observed a few times. The J gene is TRBJ2-2, the V gene TRBV7-8, with a possible D match to TRBD1 (6 bases). V was cut by 0 bases and J by 5 bases, with 10 bases left in between. Germline CDR1 reads SGHVS; CDR2 reads FQNEAQ. CDR3 size: 15 residues. The CDR3 here is CASSLAQGGTGELFF. In nucleotides, the CDR3 is TGTGCCAGCAGCTTAGCACAGGGTGGGACCGGGGAGCTGTTTTTT.

Comment on this clonotype: Possible read error: a much larger clone is one base away. The rearrangement links TRBV29-1 to TRBJ2-1; TRBD1 matches 7 bases. The DNA end favors TRBJ2-7, so the J call may be wrong. CDR1 is SQVTM and CDR2 is ANQGSEA in the germline V gene. The CDR3 runs 13 residues. CDR3 sequence: CSVPRQGDNEQYF. DNA for the CDR3: TGCAGCGTCCCGAGACAGGGAGACAATGAGCAGTACTTC.

The chain employs TRBV7-9 and TRBJ1-2; D uncertain. V shed 4 bases and J shed 0 bases, with 6 bases lying between them. Germline V CDR1 and CDR2: SEHNR, FQNEAQ (reference sequence). The CDR3 is made up of 13 amino acids. The CDR3 here is CASSSPTNYGYTF. CDR3 in DNA: TGTGCCAGCAGCTCCCCCACTAACTATGGCTACACCTTC.

This clonotype was picked up many times. The rearrangement links TRBV2 to TRBJ2-4; no firm D call. The CDR3 runs to 14 residues. With 1 base removed from V and 4 bases from J, the gap between germline ends came to 8 bases. Per germline, CDR1 SNHLY and CDR2 FYNNEI. Here the CDR3 reads CASSEDTSKNIQYF. For the CDR3, the DNA is TGTGCCAGCAGTGAAGATACCTCTAAAAACATTCAGTACTTC.

This clonotype has ten or more counts. The gene calls are TRBV5-1 and TRBJ2-1; 11 bases line up with TRBD2. The germline V gene has CDR1 SGHRS and CDR2 YFSETQ. The CDR3 consists of 19 residues. With V trimmed by 4 bases and J by 0 bases, 12 bases remained unmatched. CDR3 nucleotide sequence: TGCGCCAGCAGCCCACGTCCCGGGACTAGCGGCCCCTCCTACAATGAGCAGTTCTTC. As protein: CASSPRPGTSGPSYNEQFF. The full variable domain, rest sourced from reference TRBV5-1 and TRBJ2-1, is KAGVTQTPRYLIKTRGQQVTLSCSPISGHRSVSWYQQTPGQGLQFLFEYFSETQRNKGNFPGRFSGRQFSNSRSEMNVSTLELGDSALYLCASSPRPGTSGPSYNEQFFGPGTRLTVL.

V and J are TRBV7-2 and TRBJ1-1; possible D gene TRBD1, 5 bases. The CDR3 has 15 amino acids. Germline V lookup: CDR1 SGHTA, CDR2 FQGNSA. V dropped 5 bases and J dropped 8 bases, with 21 bases sitting between them. CDR3 in DNA: TGTGCCAGCAGCGGGATCAATCAGGGTTCTAGGGAAGCTTTCTTT. Its protein is CASSGINQGSREAFF.

The chain has TRBV7-2 and TRBJ2-3; D not resolved. The V gene lost 5 bases and the J gene lost 0 bases, with 12 bases spanning the gap. This CDR3 region has 15 residues. CDR1 is SGHTA and CDR2 is FQGNSA in the germline V gene. This CDR3 is CASSPRALSTDTQYF. CDR3 DNA sequence: TGTGCCAGCAGCCCGAGAGCCCTGAGCACAGATACGCAGTATTTT.

The rearrangement uses TRBV3-1 and TRBJ2-1, with 11 bases matching TRBD2. Germline CDR1 and CDR2: LGHDT and YNNKEL (reference sequence). The V segment lost 0 bases and the J segment 4 bases; nucleotides outside the gene matches: 5. This CDR3 region has 17 residues. The DNA of the CDR3 is TGTGCCAGCAGCCAAGATCCGGCTAGCGGGAGGTACAATGAGCAGTTCTTC. This encodes CASSQDPASGRYNEQFF.

The J gene is TRBJ1-1, the V gene TRBV6-5; TRBD1 agrees at 9 bases. The CDR3 loop spans 14 amino acids. With V trimmed by 6 bases and J by 5 bases, 7 bases remained unmatched. Germline V gene sequence: CDR1 MNHEY, CDR2 SVGAGI. CDR3 region: CASSDTGGWTEAFF. CDR3 bases: TGTGCCAGCAGCGACACAGGGGGCTGGACTGAAGCTTTCTTT.

Notes on this clonotype: This may be a read error: a much more frequent sequence differs by one nucleotide. The V and J genes are TRBV29-1 and TRBJ2-5; D is unresolved. Per the germline V gene, CDR1 is SQVTM and CDR2 is ANQGSEA. There are 12 residues in the CDR3. CDR3 coding DNA: TGCAGCGTTGAGGCCAATCAAGAGTCCCAGTACTTC. This encodes CSVEANQESQYF.

CDR3 sequence reads: CASSETGSNQPQHF. CDR3 bases: TGTGCCAGCAGCGAAACAGGGAGTAATCAGCCCCAGCATTTT. V usage is TRBV5-4 and J usage is TRBJ1-5; D might be TRBD1 (6 bases). The CDR3 spans 14 residues. Trimming removed 4 bases from V and 4 bases from J, with 12 bases in between. Germline V gene sequence: CDR1 SGHNT, CDR2 YYREEE (reference sequence). The entire variable domain, with the rest obtained from reference TRBV5-4 and TRBJ1-5, is as follows: ETGVTQSPTHLIKTRGQQVTLRCSSQSGHNTVSWYQQALGQGPQFIFQYYREEENGRGNFPPRFSGLQFPNYSSELNVNALELDDSALYLCASSETGSNQPQHFGDGTRLSIL.

As regards this clonotype: One base away lies a much larger clone, so this may be a sequencing read error. The chain uses TRBV2 and TRBJ2-3, with TRBD2 matching over 10 bases. The CDR3 has 14 residues. CDR1 is SNHLY and CDR2 is FYNNEI in the germline V gene. The DNA for the CDR3 is TGTGCCAGCATGCGGACTAGCGGATCAGATACGCGGTATTTT. It encodes CASMRTSGSDTRYF.

The chain joins TRBV30 to TRBJ1-2, with unresolved D. The germline CDR1 and CDR2 sequences are GTSNPN and SVGIG (reference sequence). The V and J ends lost 3 bases and 0 bases respectively, with 11 bases between them. The CDR3 is 14 residues long. This CDR3 is CAWSQQLANYGYTF. In nucleotides, the CDR3 is TGTGCCTGGAGCCAACAGTTAGCTAACTATGGCTACACCTTC.

This rearrangement joins TRBV27 to TRBJ2-5; D is ambiguous. Germline values: CDR1 MNHEY, CDR2 SMNVEV (reference sequence). This CDR3 spans 14 amino acids. Trimming stripped 1 base from V and 0 bases from J, with 6 bases between. CDR3 coding DNA: TGTGCCAGCAGTTTATGGGGAAACCAAGAGACCCAGTACTTC. This translates into CASSLWGNQETQYF.

V usage is TRBV10-3 and J usage is TRBJ1-5; TRBD1 matches at 8 bases. V trimming: 5 bases; J trimming: 7 bases; junction bases outside the gene matches: 13. The germline gives CDR1 ENHRY, CDR2 SYGVKD. The CDR3 extends over 16 amino acids. The CDR3 bases are TGTGCCATCAGTCCCCAGCGACAGGGGTTAGGGCAGCCCCAGCATTTT. This encodes CAISPQRQGLGQPQHF.

With respect to this clonotype: One end of the junction does not line up with germline, which may come from a read error. The rearrangement uses TRBV11-1 and TRBJ2-1; TRBD2 matches 8 bases. The end of the DNA is better explained by TRBJ2-7, so the J call may be wrong. Looked up from germline, CDR1 is SGHAT and CDR2 is FQDESV (reference sequence). The CDR3 has 15 residues. The CDR3 here is CAGSLTQRERIEQYF. CDR3 nucleotide sequence: TGTGCCGGCAGCTTAACCCAGCGGGAGAGGATTGAGCAGTACTTC.

This chain connects TRBV20-1 to TRBJ2-1; the match to TRBD2 covers 10 bases. V shed 2 bases and J 8 bases; nucleotides not matched to a gene: 9. From germline, CDR1 is DFQATT and CDR2 SNEGSKA (reference sequence). The CDR3 is 15 residues long. The CDR3 protein is CSARISGGARYEQFF. CDR3 DNA: TGCAGTGCTAGAATAAGCGGGGGGGCTAGGTATGAGCAGTTCTTC.

The DNA of the CDR3 is TGTGCCAGCAGCGTAGTCGGGGCGGGTGGCTACACCTTC. Translated, it gives CASSVVGAGGYTF. This chain joins TRBV9 and TRBJ1-2; D is perhaps TRBD1 (5 bases). The CDR3 extends over 13 amino acids. The V gene's germline CDR1 is SGDLS and CDR2 YYNGEE. Trimming cost V 0 bases and J 7 bases, with 10 bases left between them.

This clonotype occurred once. The chain links TRBV4-1 to TRBJ2-3; unclear D gene. The ends were cut back, 5 bases at V and 3 bases at J, with 9 bases in the middle. The CDR3 length is 13 residues. Germline values: CDR1 MGHRA, CDR2 YSYEKL. CDR3: CASSSPDTDTQYF. CDR3 nucleotides: TGCGCCAGCAGCAGCCCCGATACAGATACGCAGTATTTT.

The rearrangement links TRBV5-1 to TRBJ2-2; D might be TRBD2 (6 bases). Germline lookup yields CDR1 SGHRS and CDR2 YFSETQ. This CDR3 contains 18 residues. Trimming pared 0 bases from V and 6 bases from J, leaving 21 bases between. CDR3 in amino acids: CASSLGRWRGNKSGELFF. CDR3 in DNA: TGCGCCAGCAGCTTGGGGAGATGGCGGGGCAACAAGTCCGGGGAGCTGTTTTTT.

V and J are TRBV6-1 and TRBJ1-2; TRBD1 agrees at 11 bases. This CDR3 is built from 16 residues. V shed 7 bases and J 4 bases; nucleotides not matched to a gene: 11. Germline V gene sequence: CDR1 MNHNS, CDR2 SASEGT. CDR3 in DNA: TGTGCCAGCATCGATGGGACAGGGGGGTTCGGCTATGGCTACACCTTC. Amino acid sequence: CASIDGTGGFGYGYTF.

A few counts support this clonotype. This chain uses TRBV7-2 with TRBJ2-3, with TRBD2 identical over 12 bases. Germline trimming cut 5 bases from V and 5 bases from J; bases unmatched to any gene: 8. Per the germline V gene, CDR1 is SGHTA and CDR2 is FQGNSA. This CDR3 spans 16 amino acids. CDR3 sequence reads: CASSLMPGLAGDTQYF. CDR3 nucleotide sequence: TGTGCCAGCAGCCTAATGCCGGGACTAGCGGGAGATACGCAGTATTTT.

The sample holds many counts of this clonotype. The rearrangement uses TRBV25-1 and TRBJ2-1, with D maybe TRBD1 (6 bases). Per the germline V gene, CDR1 is MGHDK and CDR2 is SYGVNS. Trimming cost V 3 bases and J 8 bases, with 14 bases left between them. The CDR3 consists of 14 residues. The CDR3 DNA follows: TGTGCCAGCAGTGATGTCTACAGGGCCGATGAGCAGTTCTTC. Translation: CASSDVYRADEQFF.

V usage is TRBV7-2 and J usage is TRBJ2-4, with D hard to call. V lost 2 bases to trimming and J lost 10 bases, with 15 bases between them. CDR1 SGHTA and CDR2 FQGNSA come from the germline V gene. This CDR3 has 14 residues. The CDR3 loop is CASSLKLRTVIQYF. Written as DNA, the CDR3 is TGTGCCAGCAGCTTAAAATTAAGGACGGTAATTCAGTACTTC.

As concerns this clonotype: A single base separates this from a much larger clone, so it may be a read error. The chain links TRBV5-1 to TRBJ2-3; 13 nucleotides line up with TRBD2. Germline CDR1 reads SGHRS; CDR2 reads YFSETQ. The J segment lost 2 bases and the V segment lost 0 bases, leaving 6 bases of the junction unmatched. There are 18 residues in the CDR3. For the CDR3, the DNA is TGCGCCAGCAGCTTGGGACTAGCGGGAGGCAGGCACACAGATACGCAGTATTTT. It is translated as CASSLGLAGGRHTDTQYF.

V and J are TRBV7-6 and TRBJ1-4, with unresolved D. Trimming cost V 5 bases and J 7 bases, with 8 bases left between them. From germline, CDR1 is SGHVS and CDR2 FNYEAQ. This CDR3 spans 12 amino acids. The CDR3 nucleotides are TGTGCCAGCAGCGACGGAGGTGAAAAACTGTTTTTT. Protein: CASSDGGEKLFF.

The chain links TRBV12-3 or TRBV12-4 to TRBJ2-5; 8 bases map to TRBD2. The CDR3 extends over 13 amino acids. V dropped 6 bases and J dropped 2; count of bases not matched to a gene: 2. CDR3 loop: CASRIAGQETQYF. The CDR3 DNA is TGTGCCAGCAGAATAGCGGGACAAGAGACCCAGTACTTC.